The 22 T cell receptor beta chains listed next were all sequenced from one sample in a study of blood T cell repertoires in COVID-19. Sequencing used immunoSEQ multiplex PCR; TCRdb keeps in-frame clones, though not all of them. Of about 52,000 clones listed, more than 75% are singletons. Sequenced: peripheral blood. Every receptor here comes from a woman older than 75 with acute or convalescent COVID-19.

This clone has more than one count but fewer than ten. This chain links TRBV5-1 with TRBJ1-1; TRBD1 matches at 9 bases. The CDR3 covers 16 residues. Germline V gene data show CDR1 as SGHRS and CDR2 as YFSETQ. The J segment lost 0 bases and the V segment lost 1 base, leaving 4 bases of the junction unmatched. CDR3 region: CASSLLGQGMNTEAFF. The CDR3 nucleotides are TGCGCCAGCAGCTTGTTAGGACAGGGGATGAACACTGAAGCTTTCTTT.

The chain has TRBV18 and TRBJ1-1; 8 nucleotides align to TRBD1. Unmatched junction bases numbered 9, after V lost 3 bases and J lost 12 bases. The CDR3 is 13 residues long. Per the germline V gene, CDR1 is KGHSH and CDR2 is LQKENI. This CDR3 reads CASSPDRGGKSFF. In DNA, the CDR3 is TGTGCCAGCTCACCCGACAGGGGCGGGAAATCTTTCTTT.

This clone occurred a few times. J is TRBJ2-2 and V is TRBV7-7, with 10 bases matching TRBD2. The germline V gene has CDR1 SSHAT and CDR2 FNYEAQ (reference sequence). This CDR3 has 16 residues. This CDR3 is CASHETSGLNTGELFF. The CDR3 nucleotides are TGTGCTAGCCACGAGACTAGCGGGTTGAACACCGGGGAGCTGTTTTTT.

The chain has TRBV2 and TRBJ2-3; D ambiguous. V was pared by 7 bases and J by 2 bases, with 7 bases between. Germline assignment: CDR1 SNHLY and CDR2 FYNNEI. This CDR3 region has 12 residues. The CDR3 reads CASTELTDTQYF. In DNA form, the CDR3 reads TGTGCCAGCACCGAGCTCACAGATACGCAGTATTTT.

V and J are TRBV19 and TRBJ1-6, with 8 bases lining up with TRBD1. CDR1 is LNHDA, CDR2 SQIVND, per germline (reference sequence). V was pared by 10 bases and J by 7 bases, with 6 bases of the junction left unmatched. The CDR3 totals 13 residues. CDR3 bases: TGTGCCACTAGGACAGGGACGAATTCACCCCTCCACTTT. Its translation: CATRTGTNSPLHF.

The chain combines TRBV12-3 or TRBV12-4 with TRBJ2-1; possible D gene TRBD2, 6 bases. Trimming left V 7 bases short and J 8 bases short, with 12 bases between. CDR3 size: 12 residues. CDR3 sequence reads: CASTGVVDEQFF. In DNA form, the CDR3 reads TGTGCCAGCACGGGAGTGGTGGATGAGCAGTTCTTC.

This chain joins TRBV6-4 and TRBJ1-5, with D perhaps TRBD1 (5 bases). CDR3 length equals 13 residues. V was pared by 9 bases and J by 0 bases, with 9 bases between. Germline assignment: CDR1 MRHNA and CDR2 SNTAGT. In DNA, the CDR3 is TGTGCCAGACAGGATTATAGCAATCAGCCCCAGCATTTT. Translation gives CARQDYSNQPQHF.

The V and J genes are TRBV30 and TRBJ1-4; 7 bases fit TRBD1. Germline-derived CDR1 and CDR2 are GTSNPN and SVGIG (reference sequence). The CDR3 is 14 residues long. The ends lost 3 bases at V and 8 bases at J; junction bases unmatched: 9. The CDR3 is CAWRGTEVREKLFF. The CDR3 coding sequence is TGTGCCTGGAGGGGGACAGAAGTACGCGAAAAACTGTTTTTT.

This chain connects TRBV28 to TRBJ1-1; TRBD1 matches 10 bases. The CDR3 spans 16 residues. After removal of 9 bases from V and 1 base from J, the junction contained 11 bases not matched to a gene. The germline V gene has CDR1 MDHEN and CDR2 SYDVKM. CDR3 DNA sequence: TGTGCCAGTCCCCGAAAGACAGGGGGCGGGAACACTGAAGCTTTCTTT. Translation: CASPRKTGGGNTEAFF. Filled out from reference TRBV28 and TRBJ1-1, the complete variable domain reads DVKVTQSSRYLVKRTGEKVFLECVQDMDHENMFWYRQDPGLGLRLIYFSYDVKMKEKGDIPEGYSVSREKKERFSLILESASTNQTSMYLCASPRKTGGGNTEAFFGQGTRLTVV.

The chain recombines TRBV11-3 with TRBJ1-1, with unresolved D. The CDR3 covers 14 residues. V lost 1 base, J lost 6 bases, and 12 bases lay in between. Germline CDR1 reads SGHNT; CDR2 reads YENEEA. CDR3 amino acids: CASSLVGSRAEAFF. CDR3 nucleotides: TGTGCCAGCAGCTTAGTAGGGTCGAGGGCTGAAGCTTTCTTT.

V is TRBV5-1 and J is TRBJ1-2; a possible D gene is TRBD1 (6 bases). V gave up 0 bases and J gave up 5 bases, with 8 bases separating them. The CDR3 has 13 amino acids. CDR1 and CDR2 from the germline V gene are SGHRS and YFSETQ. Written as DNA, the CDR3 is TGCGCCAGCAGCTTGGGAGGGGGATATGGCTACACCTTC. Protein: CASSLGGGYGYTF.

This CDR3 reads CASSILLWNTEAFF. CDR3 sequence (DNA): TGTGCCAGTAGTATCTTATTGTGGAACACTGAAGCTTTCTTT. The rearrangement links TRBV19 to TRBJ1-1; no reliable D call. The CDR3 spans 14 residues. The V end lost 3 bases, the J end lost 1 base, and 9 bases lay between the germline ends. From germline, CDR1 is LNHDA and CDR2 SQIVND (reference sequence).

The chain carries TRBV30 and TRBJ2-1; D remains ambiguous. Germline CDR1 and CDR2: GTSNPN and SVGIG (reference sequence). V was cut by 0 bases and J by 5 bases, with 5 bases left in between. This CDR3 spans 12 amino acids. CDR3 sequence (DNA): TGTGCCTGGAGTGTTAGTCACAATGAGCAGTTCTTC. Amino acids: CAWSVSHNEQFF.

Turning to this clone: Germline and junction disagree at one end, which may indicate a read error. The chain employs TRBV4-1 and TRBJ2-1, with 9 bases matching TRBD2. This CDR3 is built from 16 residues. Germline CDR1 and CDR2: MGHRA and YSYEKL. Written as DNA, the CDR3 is TGCGCCAGCAGTCAAGGCGGGAGGGCCTCCTACAATGAGCAGTTCTTC. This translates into CASSQGGRASYNEQFF.

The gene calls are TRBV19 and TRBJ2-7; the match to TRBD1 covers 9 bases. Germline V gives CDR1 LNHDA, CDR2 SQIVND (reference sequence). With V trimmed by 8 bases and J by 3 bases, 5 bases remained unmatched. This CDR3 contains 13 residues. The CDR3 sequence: CASRTGVLYEQYV. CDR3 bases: TGTGCCAGTCGGACAGGGGTGCTCTACGAGCAGTACGTC.

CDR3 in amino acids: CASSQTGNQPQHF. CDR3 sequence (DNA): TGTGCCAGCAGCCAGACAGGGAATCAGCCCCAGCATTTT. The chain is built from TRBV7-3 and TRBJ1-5, with 7 bases matching TRBD1. Germline V gene data show CDR1 as SGHTA and CDR2 as FQGTGA. The trim removed 5 bases at V and 4 bases at J, leaving 2 bases unmatched. The CDR3 consists of 13 residues.

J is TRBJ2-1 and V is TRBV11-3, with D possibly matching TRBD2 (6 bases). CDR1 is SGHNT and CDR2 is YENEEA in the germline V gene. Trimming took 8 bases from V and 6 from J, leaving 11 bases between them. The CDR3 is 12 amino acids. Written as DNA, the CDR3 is TGTGCCAGCCGCGGGGTCGTCAATGAGCAGTTCTTC. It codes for CASRGVVNEQFF.

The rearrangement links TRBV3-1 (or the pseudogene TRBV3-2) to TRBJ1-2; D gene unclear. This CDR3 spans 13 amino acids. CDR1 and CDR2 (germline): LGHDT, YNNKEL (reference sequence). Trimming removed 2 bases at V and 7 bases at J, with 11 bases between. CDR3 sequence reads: CASSQTPSVGYTF. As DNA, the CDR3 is TGTGCCAGCAGCCAAACTCCGTCCGTTGGCTACACCTTC.

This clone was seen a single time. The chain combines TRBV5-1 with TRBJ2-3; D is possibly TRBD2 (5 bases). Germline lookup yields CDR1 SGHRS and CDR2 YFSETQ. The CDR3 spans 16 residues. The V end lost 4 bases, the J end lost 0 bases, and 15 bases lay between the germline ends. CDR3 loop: CASSRSPGGSTDTQYF. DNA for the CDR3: TGCGCCAGCAGCCGATCCCCGGGCGGGAGCACAGATACGCAGTATTTT.

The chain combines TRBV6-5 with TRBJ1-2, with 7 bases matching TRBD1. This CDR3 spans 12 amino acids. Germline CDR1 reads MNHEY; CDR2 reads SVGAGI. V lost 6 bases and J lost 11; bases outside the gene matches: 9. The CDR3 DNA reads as TGTGCCAGCAGCCGGACAGGCATGGTGTACACCTTC. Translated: CASSRTGMVYTF.

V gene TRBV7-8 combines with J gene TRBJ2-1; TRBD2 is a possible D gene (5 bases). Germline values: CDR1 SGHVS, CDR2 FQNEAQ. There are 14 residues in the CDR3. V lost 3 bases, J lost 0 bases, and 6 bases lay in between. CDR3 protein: CASSFGSSYNEQFF. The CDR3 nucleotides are TGTGCCAGCAGCTTTGGGAGCTCCTACAATGAGCAGTTCTTC. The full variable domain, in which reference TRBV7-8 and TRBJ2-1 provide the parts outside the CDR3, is GAGVSQSPRYKVAKRGQDVALRCDPISGHVSLFWYQQALGQGPEFLTYFQNEAQLDKSGLPSDRFFAERPEGSVSTLKIQRTQQEDSAVYLCASSFGSSYNEQFFGPGTRLTVL.

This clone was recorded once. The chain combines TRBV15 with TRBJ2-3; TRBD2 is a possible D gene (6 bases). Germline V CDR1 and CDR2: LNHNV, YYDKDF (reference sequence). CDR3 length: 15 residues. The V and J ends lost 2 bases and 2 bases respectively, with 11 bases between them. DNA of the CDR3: TGTGCCACCAGCAGACTGGGCGGGGACACAGATACGCAGTATTTT. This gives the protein CATSRLGGDTDTQYF. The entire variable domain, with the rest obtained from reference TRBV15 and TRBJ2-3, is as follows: DAMVIQNPRYQVTQFGKPVTLSCSQTLNHNVMYWYQQKSSQAPKLLFHYYDKDFNNEADTPDNFQSRRPNTSFCFLDIRSPGLGDTAMYLCATSRLGGDTDTQYFGPGTRLTVL.